The source of this TCR beta chain is a study of cytomegalovirus exposure and HLA in healthy donors. Study results and caveats: Later on, an analysis tied roughly 17,000 TCR beta sequences to HLA alleles at 0.05 false discovery rate. The study had only CMV serostatus as immune exposure information.

Of note for this clone: Antigen unknown.

Primers: 60 Vbeta forward and 13 Jbeta reverse. TCRdb keeps only in-frame clones here, not all; method: immunoSEQ multiplex PCR. The sample lists some 82,000 clones; 84% were seen once. The CDR3 has 14 residues. Germline assignment: CDR1 WNHNN and CDR2 SYGVQD (reference sequence). V was pared by 6 bases and J by 4 bases, with 16 bases between. This cohort consisted of healthy bone marrow donors. The sample was PBMCs. The V gene is TRBV10-1, the J gene TRBJ2-7; weak D call: TRBD2 (5 bases). The sequence was collected from a woman in her fifties or sixties in good health and CMV-seronegative. This chain's CDR3 is CASRDSRRGYEQYF. CDR3 nucleotides: TGCGCCAGCAGGGACTCCCGACGGGGTTACGAGCAGTACTTC.